The T cell receptor beta chain under discussion was sequenced for a study of T cells in Graves' hyperthyroidism and ophthalmopathy. Graves' hyperthyroidism qualified as stable when ophthalmopathy did not progress within 18 months. Each 10 ml fresh peripheral blood draw supplied the PBMCs. The CDR3 consists of 13 residues. CDR1 and CDR2 (germline): SGHAT, FQDESV (reference sequence). V was cut by 6 bases and J by 8 bases, with 16 bases left in between. Amplification yielded TCR beta CDR3 regions, with RNA transcripts as the source. A set of HTBI primers served as the primers for a first-round RT-PCR of the TCR CDR3. Each CDR3 protein gets one entry after TCRdb re-called the multiplex PCR reads with MiXCR. The table lists a few hundred thousand distinct CDR3 sequences, roughly a fifth of them singletons.

J is TRBJ1-2 and V is TRBV11-1; D not resolved. The sequenced sample was blood. This receptor was taken from a woman in her forties or fifties with Graves' hyperthyroidism. The CDR3 nucleotides read TGTGCCAGCAGTGAACGAGTGATCTACGGCTACACCTTC. Amino acids: CASSERVIYGYTF.